These 28 T cell receptor beta chains share one sample of origin, sequenced in a study of spatial heterogeneity in lung cancer (dated by TCRdb to about 2019). Sample time point, as interpreted from the label and publication: sample taken at primary tumor resection. Library preparation used 5' RACE. The sequencer was a NextSeq 500. The public sequencing data were trimmed at Q25 with fastp and processed into clonotypes with MiXCR by TCRdb, which kept only in-frame beta chains. A single entry per CDR3 protein holds the most common genes and DNA from its merged rows. Recorded for this sample are approximately 44,000 distinct CDR3 sequences; roughly 13% of them occurred a single time. The ten largest clones take up about 55% of the sample. The sample in question was PBMCs, obtained at surgery. The receptors originated from a male donor with early-stage non-small cell lung cancer.

This clonotype has just a few counts. At one end the junction does not follow the germline gene, possibly because of a read error. This chain uses TRBV12-3 or TRBV12-4 with TRBJ2-1; D unclear. This CDR3 spans 17 amino acids. The CDR3 DNA follows: TGTGCCAGCAGTTTAGTCCTGACACCGGGCTCGTGGAATGAGCAGCTCTTC. Residues: CASSLVLTPGSWNEQLF.

The CDR3 DNA sequence: TGTGCATTCAGGAGGGGTTCTAGCACCGGGGAGCTGTTTTTT. The encoded protein is CAFRRGSSTGELFF. The V call is TRBV12-3 or TRBV12-4, the J call TRBJ2-2; D is possibly TRBD2 (6 bases). This CDR3 has 14 residues.

This clonotype was seen many times. The rearrangement links TRBV28 to TRBJ1-6; D ambiguous. The CDR3 is 12 amino acids. Germline assignment: CDR1 MDHEN and CDR2 SYDVKM. Trimming pared 7 bases from V and 7 bases from J, leaving 8 bases between. The CDR3 bases are TGTGCCAGCACGGACCTCAATTCACCCCTCCACTTT. Protein product: CASTDLNSPLHF.

The chain combines TRBV20-1 with TRBJ2-7; D not certain. Germline assignment: CDR1 DFQATT and CDR2 SNEGSKA (reference sequence). There are 11 residues in the CDR3. Trimming stripped 3 bases from V and 1 base from J, with 4 bases between. The DNA of the CDR3 is TGCAGTGCTAGGCGATCCTACGAGCAGTACTTC. Amino acids: CSARRSYEQYF.

This clonotype was counted only a few times. The chain recombines TRBV7-9 with TRBJ2-1; tentatively, D is TRBD2 (5 bases). CDR3 length: 12 residues. The germline V gene encodes CDR1 SEHNR and CDR2 FQNEAQ (reference sequence). Trimming shortened V by 5 bases and J by 12 bases, and 14 bases separated the two germline ends. CDR3 sequence: CASSPFNEGQFF. CDR3 nucleotide sequence: TGTGCCAGCAGCCCCTTCAACGAGGGGCAGTTCTTC.

This clonotype was counted only a few times. J is TRBJ2-7 and V is TRBV2; D may be TRBD1 (5 bases). Trimming took off 7 bases at V and 6 bases at J, with 25 bases between the two ends. The CDR3 spans 16 residues. Germline-derived CDR1 and CDR2 are SNHLY and FYNNEI. CDR3 residues: CASNPDTATVVGEQYF. CDR3 nucleotides: TGTGCCAGCAACCCGGACACGGCGACCGTGGTGGGCGAGCAGTACTTC.

This clonotype was counted a few times. This chain uses TRBV12-5 with TRBJ2-3, with 9 positions matching TRBD2. With 6 bases clipped from V and 2 bases from J, the junction kept 6 bases outside the gene matches. The CDR3 has 15 amino acids. Germline assignment: CDR1 LGHNT and CDR2 FRNRAP. The CDR3 DNA sequence: TGTGCTAGTGGCACCCTAGCGGGGTACACAGATACGCAGTATTTT. Residues: CASGTLAGYTDTQYF. Full variable domain (rest looked up from reference TRBV12-5 and TRBJ2-3): DARVTQTPRHKVTEMGQEVTMRCQPILGHNTVFWYRQTMMQGLELLAYFRNRAPLDDSGMPKDRFSAEMPDATLATLKIQPSEPRDSAVYFCASGTLAGYTDTQYFGPGTRLTVL.

The sample holds a few counts of this clonotype. The chain recombines TRBV7-3 with TRBJ1-2; D gene uncertain. CDR3 size: 14 residues. Trimming cost V 2 bases and J 4 bases, with 11 bases left between them. The germline gives CDR1 SGHTA, CDR2 FQGTGA. The CDR3 nucleotides read TGTGCCAGCAGCTTAGGTCCGGAAACCTATGGCTACACCTTC. It codes for CASSLGPETYGYTF.

The chain links TRBV14 to TRBJ2-7; 9 nucleotides align to TRBD2. Looked up from germline, CDR1 is SGHDN and CDR2 is FVKESK. The CDR3 spans 16 residues. V dropped 4 bases and J dropped 1; count of bases not matched to a gene: 8. CDR3 region: CASSRGTSSSSYEQYF. The DNA of the CDR3 is TGTGCCAGCAGCCGTGGGACTAGCTCCTCTTCCTACGAGCAGTACTTC.

The table lists this clonotype with a few counts. The gene calls are TRBV3-1 and TRBJ2-1; D unresolved. V shed 4 bases and J shed 4 bases, with 5 bases lying between them. The CDR3 runs 12 residues. From germline, CDR1 is LGHDT and CDR2 YNNKEL (reference sequence). The DNA of the CDR3 is TGTGCCAGCAGCCTCCGTTACAATGAGCAGTTCTTC. This encodes CASSLRYNEQFF.

This clonotype was observed a few times. The chain links TRBV6-1 to TRBJ2-5, with 13 bases aligning to TRBD2. Per germline, CDR1 MNHNS and CDR2 SASEGT. V trimming: 4 bases; J trimming: 4 bases; junction bases outside the gene matches: 6. The CDR3 has 16 residues. The CDR3 sequence: CASSVLAGGQGETQYF. CDR3 coding DNA: TGTGCCAGCAGTGTACTAGCGGGAGGGCAAGGAGAGACCCAGTACTTC.

This clonotype showed up just a few times. The chain recombines TRBV4-1 with TRBJ1-3; 7 bases agree with TRBD1. CDR3 length: 18 residues. From germline, CDR1 is MGHRA and CDR2 YSYEKL. V lost 5 bases to trimming and J lost 2 bases; unmatched junction nucleotides: 15. CDR3 sequence reads: CASSEAVYRGRAGNTIYF. The CDR3 DNA is TGCGCCAGCAGCGAAGCCGTCTACAGGGGAAGGGCTGGAAACACCATATATTTT.

At least ten counts were recorded for this clonotype. The V and J genes are TRBV25-1 and TRBJ2-7; D is ambiguous. With 4 bases removed from V and 2 bases from J, the gap between germline ends came to 3 bases. Germline V gene sequence: CDR1 MGHDK, CDR2 SYGVNS. CDR3 length: 11 residues. CDR3 bases: TGTGCCAGCAGTGTGCCCTACGAGCAGTACTTC. Amino acids: CASSVPYEQYF.

This clonotype was seen many times. At one boundary the junction diverges from the germline segment, which might be a read error. The chain is built from TRBV5-8 and TRBJ2-7; 11 positions agree with TRBD2. Germline assignment: CDR1 SGHTS and CDR2 YDEGEE. The CDR3 consists of 13 residues. CDR3 in DNA: TGTGCCAGCAGCATATACAAGACTAGCGGGAACCGTTTC. Amino acid sequence: CASSIYKTSGNRF.

This clonotype has more than one count but fewer than ten. V and J are TRBV12-3 or TRBV12-4 and TRBJ2-5; no definite D call. V was pared by 6 bases and J by 9 bases, with 17 bases between. CDR3 length equals 13 residues. DNA for the CDR3: TGTGCCAGCAGCTATCAAGCGTTTCGGGCCCAGTACTTC. It encodes CASSYQAFRAQYF.

This chain links TRBV6-5 with TRBJ1-4; D is perhaps TRBD1 (5 bases). The ends were cut back, 2 bases at V and 7 bases at J, with 14 bases in the middle. Germline V CDR1 and CDR2: MNHEY, SVGAGI. The CDR3 consists of 15 residues. In DNA, the CDR3 is TGTGCCAGCAGTTACACGACAGATGGAGGTGAAAAACTGTTTTTT. This gives the protein CASSYTTDGGEKLFF.

This clonotype came up a few times. The chain has TRBV2 and TRBJ1-5, with D unresolved. The CDR3 has 16 residues. V was cut by 4 bases and J by 0 bases, with 13 bases left in between. Germline V lookup: CDR1 SNHLY, CDR2 FYNNEI. The DNA for the CDR3 is TGTGCCAGCAGTGGTCAGGACCCGGGTAGCAATCAGCCCCAGCATTTT. Residues: CASSGQDPGSNQPQHF.

This clonotype has only one observation. The CDR3 DNA sequence: TGTGCCAGCAGTTTAAGGCTAGCGGGAGAACACAATGAGCAGTTCTTC. This codes for CASSLRLAGEHNEQFF. The chain couples TRBV27 to TRBJ2-1, with 10 bases that match TRBD2. Trimming removed 2 bases from V and 5 bases from J; junction bases left unmatched: 6. Germline V gene sequence: CDR1 MNHEY, CDR2 SMNVEV (reference sequence). The CDR3 totals 16 residues.

The CDR3 sequence is CASRRAAGAEVGRNTIYF. In nucleotides, the CDR3 is TGCGCCAGCAGAAGAGCGGCGGGGGCAGAAGTGGGACGAAACACCATATATTTT. The V gene is TRBV5-1, the J gene TRBJ1-3; D is possibly TRBD1 (6 bases). CDR1 and CDR2 (germline): SGHRS, YFSETQ. The CDR3 is made up of 18 amino acids. V lost 5 bases to trimming and J lost 5 bases, with 26 bases between them.

This clonotype was picked up a small number of times. The chain carries TRBV6-2 or TRBV6-3 and TRBJ2-5; D is ambiguous. Trimming pared 6 bases from V and 2 bases from J, leaving 10 bases between. CDR3 length: 13 residues. Germline V CDR1 and CDR2: MNHEY, SVGEGT. CDR3 coding DNA: TGTGCCAGCAGCCCAACGAGTCAAGAGACCCAGTACTTC. Amino acid sequence: CASSPTSQETQYF.

This clonotype was recorded a few times. The chain links TRBV7-2 to TRBJ1-6; D is possibly TRBD1 (5 bases). This CDR3 spans 13 amino acids. V lost 4 bases and J lost 9, with 10 bases in between. Germline V CDR1 and CDR2: SGHTA, FQGNSA. The DNA of the CDR3 is TGTGCCAGCAGCTCCCAGGGAGGTTCACCCCTCCACTTT. Encoded protein: CASSSQGGSPLHF.

About this clonotype itself: This clone may be a read error of a much larger clone one base away. This chain connects TRBV6-2 or TRBV6-3 to TRBJ2-3; D possibly corresponds to TRBD2 (6 bases). From germline, CDR1 is MNHEY and CDR2 SVGEGT. The CDR3 length is 13 residues. CDR3 amino acids: CAIKRASTDTLYF. The CDR3 region has the DNA TGTGCCATCAAGCGGGCTAGCACAGATACGCTGTATTTT.

This rearrangement joins TRBV11-2 to TRBJ2-1; TRBD2 matches at 9 bases. The CDR3 spans 17 residues. With 1 base clipped from V and 1 base from J, the junction kept 5 bases outside the gene matches. Germline CDR1 and CDR2: SGHAT and FQNNGV. The CDR3 loop reads CASSLGGGRASYNEQFF. The DNA of the CDR3 is TGTGCCAGCAGCTTAGGTGGCGGGAGGGCGTCCTACAATGAGCAGTTCTTC. Full variable domain (missing parts from reference TRBV11-2 and TRBJ2-1): EAGVAQSPRYKIIEKRQSVAFWCNPISGHATLYWYQQILGQGPKLLIQFQNNGVVDDSQLPKDRFSAERLKGVDSTLKIQPAKLEDSAVYLCASSLGGGRASYNEQFFGPGTRLTVL.

The CDR3 loop is CASSLSGSRNEQFF. CDR3 in DNA: TGTGCCAGCAGCTTAAGCGGCAGTCGGAATGAGCAGTTCTTC. The chain links TRBV7-9 to TRBJ2-1; D might be TRBD2 (5 bases). The germline CDR1 and CDR2 sequences are SEHNR and FQNEAQ (reference sequence). CDR3 length: 14 residues. V lost 2 bases to trimming and J lost 7 bases, with 12 bases between them.

The chain employs TRBV6-5 and TRBJ1-4; no clear D. V lost 4 bases to trimming and J lost 5 bases, with 8 bases between them. This CDR3 spans 13 amino acids. Germline assignment: CDR1 MNHEY and CDR2 SVGAGI. The CDR3 reads CASSSTGNEKLFF. The CDR3 coding sequence is TGTGCCAGCAGTTCCACGGGGAATGAAAAACTGTTTTTT.

This clonotype appeared a few times. The chain links TRBV4-1 to TRBJ1-2, with 9 positions matching TRBD1. Looked up from germline, CDR1 is MGHRA and CDR2 is YSYEKL. The CDR3 length is 15 residues. V lost 4 bases and J lost 4; bases outside the gene matches: 7. CDR3 nucleotides: TGCGCCAGCAGCCTTGACAGGGGGATCGGCTATGGCTACACCTTC. Its translation is CASSLDRGIGYGYTF.

This chain uses TRBV7-9 with TRBJ1-2; D might be TRBD1 (5 bases). This CDR3 region has 13 residues. CDR1 is SEHNR and CDR2 is FQNEAQ in the germline V gene (reference sequence). Between the trimmed V and J ends, which lost 2 bases and 2 bases, there was a span of 6 bases. The CDR3 region is CASSLQGNYGYTF. The CDR3, as DNA: TGTGCCAGCAGCTTACAGGGAAACTATGGCTACACCTTC.

This clonotype has just a few counts. This chain joins TRBV29-1 and TRBJ1-4; D is undetermined. Trimming removed 4 bases at V and 8 bases at J, with 17 bases between. CDR3 size: 14 residues. Looked up from germline, CDR1 is SQVTM and CDR2 is ANQGSEA. The CDR3 nucleotides read TGCAGCGTTGGTTCCGTCACGGGTTCCGAAAAACTGTTTTTT. Translated: CSVGSVTGSEKLFF. The complete variable domain, with remaining parts taken from reference TRBV29-1 and TRBJ1-4, reads SAVISQKPSRDICQRGTSLTIQCQVDSQVTMMFWYRQQPGQSLTLIATANQGSEATYESGFVIDKFPISRPNLTFSTLTVSNMSPEDSSIYLCSVGSVTGSEKLFFGSGTQLSVL.